This T cell receptor (beta chain) was captured in a study of regulatory T cells in long-lasting Graves disease. Points from the study as a whole: The persistent group shared around 2,700 public clonotypes, more than the approximately 890 shared by new patients. Reduced TCR diversity was observed in persistent Graves' patients versus newly diagnosed patients. TRBV28, TRBJ1-2 and TRBJ2-5 were segments that persistent disease favored.

As for time point: newly diagnosed GD, antithyroid drugs for less than 3 months. Extracted RNA from PBMCs served as the source of the TCR library. The CDR3 contains 14 residues. V was cut by 3 bases and J by 3 bases, with 13 bases left in between. Germline CDR1 and CDR2: SGHDT and YYEEEE. In building TCR beta libraries, iRepertoire HTBI primers were used together with Arm-PCR of CDR3 regions. TCRdb redid the calling of the multiplex PCR reads with MiXCR, one entry per CDR3 protein. The table lists 300,000 to 450,000 distinct CDR3 sequences, about 14% of them singletons, with around a fifth in the top ten. This clonotype was seen ten or more times. Antigen specificity is unknown.

This chain joins TRBV5-6 and TRBJ2-7; D gene unclear. The sequence derives from a female donor with Graves disease. Sequencing was performed on peripheral blood mononuclear cells (PBMCs), taken at new diagnosis, from a patient treated with antithyroid drugs. CDR3 loop: CASSSSLLYYEQYF. DNA of the CDR3: TGTGCCAGCAGCTCATCTCTACTCTACTACGAGCAGTACTTC.